These T cell receptor beta chains were read from a single sample in a study of cytomegalovirus exposure and HLA in healthy donors. The assay was immunoSEQ multiplex PCR, and TCRdb's table has in-frame clones only and misses some. Of about 93,000 clones in the sample, over 65% were seen once. Sequencing used PBMCs. The source is a man aged 45-60 years in good health and CMV-seronegative. The CDR3 runs from the conserved cysteine through the conserved F or W.

CDR3: CASSGHRGSYYGYTF
J: TRBJ1-2
V: TRBV9

CDR3: CASTKDRERYYGYTF
J: TRBJ1-2
V: TRBV11-2

CDR3: CSVDDRGLGNEQFF
J: TRBJ2-1
V: TRBV29-1

CDR3: CSAGQGVYNEQFF
J: TRBJ2-1
V: TRBV29-1

CDR3: CSVAQGAVDEQYF
J: TRBJ2-7
V: TRBV29-1

CDR3: CASSLDPGGNTIYF
J: TRBJ1-3
V: TRBV11-2

CDR3: CASRSGLPNTGELFF
J: TRBJ2-2
V: TRBV7-7

CDR3: CATSRDGAYYNEQFF
J: TRBJ2-1
V: TRBV15

CDR3: CASSWGPGEGEKLFF
J: TRBJ1-4
V: TRBV5-1

CDR3: CASSLSTRGTTEAFF
J: TRBJ1-1
V: TRBV27

CDR3: CASPPLYGRDSNYEQYF
J: TRBJ2-7
V: TRBV28

CDR3: CATPRTGGSFGGYTF
J: TRBJ1-2
V: TRBV19

CDR3: CASSAGAAGGYTDTQYF
J: TRBJ2-3
V: TRBV9

CDR3: CASSQGRQENYEQYF
J: TRBJ2-7
V: TRBV4-2

CDR3: CASSGRGQGKGNTIYF
J: TRBJ1-3
V: TRBV9

CDR3: CAWSEGGSLEGDEQFF
J: TRBJ2-1
V: TRBV30

CDR3: CASRVSGQGSYGYTF
J: TRBJ1-2
V: TRBV28

CDR3: CSVEGPRGRASYNEQFF
J: TRBJ2-1
V: TRBV29-1

CDR3: CASSLTGTYEQYF
J: TRBJ2-7
V: TRBV19

CDR3: CASSLRQGLGIQPQHF
J: TRBJ1-5
V: TRBV5-5

CDR3: CASRAGTGSLNTEAFF
J: TRBJ1-1
V: TRBV2

CDR3: CSVQRTGLTGANVLTF
J: TRBJ2-6
V: TRBV29-1